This T cell receptor (beta chain) was profiled in a study of blood T cell repertoires in COVID-19. Study overall: Sites in the United States, Italy and Spain provided acute and convalescent COVID-19 samples. T cells, B-cell-depleted T cells, or PBMCs supplied cDNA or gDNA.

The CDR3 contains 14 residues. With 3 bases removed from V and 1 base from J, the gap between germline ends came to 12 bases. Germline lookup yields CDR1 DFQATT and CDR2 SNEGSKA (reference sequence). In the study's own analysis: Amplification of reference gene primers provided the estimated nucleated cell counts. TCRdb's copy holds only in-frame clones and misses some; the assay was immunoSEQ multiplex PCR. V and J calls and clone size come straight from that table; D and trimming were deduced from the DNA. The sample consists of some 120,000 clones, approximately 82% of them appearing once. The origin of this receptor is a man at least 80 years old with active or convalescent COVID-19. The material sequenced was peripheral blood. This chain joins TRBV20-1 and TRBJ1-1, with a tentative D call TRBD1 (5 bases). The CDR3 spells CSASAGFKNTEAFF. The CDR3 nucleotides are TGCAGTGCTAGTGCAGGGTTTAAGAACACTGAAGCTTTCTTT.